Presented here are 7 T cell receptor beta chains from one specimen sequenced in a study of PD-L1 blockade in urothelial cancer. Libraries were prepared by immunoSEQ multiplex PCR; TCRdb keeps only in-frame clonotypes and omits some of them. The sample yields about 88,000 clones, approximately 90% seen once. The material was PBMCs, obtained around atezolizumab (anti-PD-L1) treatment. These TCRs come from a man aged 60 to 75 with urothelial cancer.

V is TRBV6-1 and J is TRBJ1-1; TRBD1 is a possible D gene (6 bases). The CDR3 is 14 residues long. The V gene's germline CDR1 is MNHNS and CDR2 SASEGT. The V gene lost 7 bases and the J gene lost 0 bases, with 12 bases spanning the gap. For the CDR3, the DNA is TGTGCCAGCAACGCAGGGGTCGTGAACACTGAAGCTTTCTTT. Protein product: CASNAGVVNTEAFF.

In the case of this clone: Other DNA sequences from this sample encode an identical CDR3 as well. V is TRBV9 and J is TRBJ1-6; D remains ambiguous. CDR1 SGDLS and CDR2 YYNGEE come from the germline V gene. The ends were cut back, 0 bases at V and 6 bases at J, with 4 bases in the middle. The CDR3 has 13 residues. The CDR3 loop is CASSVGGNSPLHF. The CDR3 nucleotides are TGTGCCAGCAGCGTAGGCGGTAATTCACCCCTCCACTTT. Looking up the rest from reference TRBV9 and TRBJ1-6 gives the full variable domain: DSGVTQTPKHLITATGQRVTLRCSPRSGDLSVYWYQQSLDQGLQFLIQYYNGEERAKGNILERFSAQQFPDLHSELNLSSLELGDSALYFCASSVGGNSPLHFGNGTRLTVT.

This sequence joins TRBV5-1 and TRBJ2-1; D is ambiguous. Germline-derived CDR1 and CDR2 are SGHRS and YFSETQ. V was trimmed by 1 base and J by 8 bases, leaving 10 bases between them. CDR3 size: 13 residues. The CDR3 sequence: CASSLSLYYEQFF. CDR3 sequence (DNA): TGCGCCAGCAGCTTGAGCCTCTATTATGAGCAGTTCTTC. Variable domain in full (rest from reference TRBV5-1 and TRBJ2-1): KAGVTQTPRYLIKTRGQQVTLSCSPISGHRSVSWYQQTPGQGLQFLFEYFSETQRNKGNFPGRFSGRQFSNSRSEMNVSTLELGDSALYLCASSLSLYYEQFFGPGTRLTVL.

The genes are TRBV7-9 and TRBJ1-1, with D hard to call. CDR3 length: 10 amino acids. Trimming removed 8 bases at V and 11 bases at J, with 12 bases between. The germline gives CDR1 SEHNR, CDR2 FQNEAQ (reference sequence). The CDR3 coding sequence is TGTGCCAGCCAGGTTGGGTTGGCTTTCTTT. It is translated as CASQVGLAFF.

The chain has TRBV6-5 and TRBJ1-3; D unclear. CDR3 size: 15 residues. V was pared by 0 bases and J by 0 bases, with 6 bases between. Germline V gene lookup returns CDR1 MNHEY and CDR2 SVGAGI. This CDR3 reads CASSYSGSSGNTIYF. The DNA for the CDR3 is TGTGCCAGCAGTTACTCGGGCAGCTCTGGAAACACCATATATTTT.

This chain uses TRBV4-1 with TRBJ2-7, with a weak D call TRBD2 (6 bases). The CDR3 covers 13 residues. Germline V gives CDR1 MGHRA, CDR2 YSYEKL. V gave up 5 bases and J gave up 3 bases, with 11 bases separating them. CDR3 nucleotide sequence: TGCGCCAGCAGCAAACGGGAGAACTACGAGCAGTACTTC. As protein: CASSKRENYEQYF.

Comment on this clone: Additional DNA sequences in this sample encode the identical CDR3. The chain recombines TRBV9 with TRBJ2-3; D is unclear. V lost 0 bases, J lost 3 bases, and 5 bases lay in between. Germline values: CDR1 SGDLS, CDR2 YYNGEE. CDR3 length equals 13 residues. CDR3 region: CASSVGGTDTQYF. The DNA of the CDR3 is TGTGCCAGCAGCGTAGGAGGTACAGATACGCAGTATTTT.